Detailed here is one TCR beta chain. The sample belongs to a study of blood T cell repertoires in COVID-19. About the research overall: Collection of acute and convalescent COVID-19 samples took place in the United States, Italy and Spain.

Here immunoSEQ multiplex PCR was the method, and the copy in TCRdb shows in-frame clones only, minus some. The data contain about 100,000 clones, about 80% of them singletons. This clonotype was obtained from a man between 65 and 85 years old with active or convalescent COVID-19. The sequenced material came from peripheral blood.

CDR3 sequence reads: CSASKGAIGYGYTF. Here the CDR3 DNA reads TGCAGTGCTAGTAAAGGGGCAATTGGCTATGGCTACACCTTC. The J gene is TRBJ1-2, the V gene TRBV20-1; D is possibly TRBD1 (5 bases). Germline CDR1 DFQATT, CDR2 SNEGSKA (reference sequence). Deletions cut 3 bases from V and 4 bases from J, with 15 bases between. CDR3 length equals 14 residues.